This entry features one T cell receptor (beta chain) sequence. Its antigen is not known. This record belongs to a study of OX40 agonist ivuxolimab in advanced cancers. Study summary: With a range of roughly 23 to 79, age averaged 60 years, and about 83% were male. Study-wide points: CD4+ and CD8+ blood T cells expanded clonally by week 6 at 0.1 to 3.0 mg/kg. CD8+ T cells showed, on average, more clonal expansion than CD4+ cells.

TCRdb's copy holds only in-frame clones and misses some; the assay was immunoSEQ multiplex PCR. The sample carries under 55,000 clones, more than 80% recorded once. V was cut by 2 bases and J by 5 bases, with 13 bases left in between. CDR3 length equals 15 residues. The germline gives CDR1 SGHAT, CDR2 FQNNGV. No patient had autoimmune disease or received systemic immunosuppression. J is TRBJ2-1 and V is TRBV11-2; D remains unclear. The TCR was taken from an adult with an advanced solid tumor such as melanoma, head and neck, liver or kidney cancer. This specimen was CD4+ or CD8+ T cells sorted from blood, taken in a trial of the OX40 agonist ivuxolimab. The CDR3 nucleotides are TGTGCCAGCAGCTTAATGGGGAATTGGAACAATGAGCAGTTCTTC. Translating gives CASSLMGNWNNEQFF.